The 5 T cell receptor beta chains reported below all come from one sample, sequenced in a study of T cell changes during pregnancy in multiple sclerosis. Generated by immunoSEQ multiplex PCR, the TCRdb table keeps only in-frame clones and is missing some. The table has 50,000 to 65,000 clones, roughly 92% seen once. The sample here was CD8+ T cells from peripheral blood mononuclear cells, taken in the second trimester of pregnancy. The receptors originated from a female donor with multiple sclerosis, enrolled in a pregnancy study.

The chain uses TRBV28 and TRBJ2-5; 7 bases fit TRBD2. CDR3 size: 16 residues. The J segment lost 5 bases and the V segment lost 6 bases, leaving 15 bases of the junction unmatched. Germline V gene data show CDR1 as MDHEN and CDR2 as SYDVKM. The chain's CDR3 is CASSPNDQAGRETQYF. CDR3 coding DNA: TGTGCCAGCAGCCCAAACGATCAAGCGGGACGGGAGACCCAGTACTTC.

The chain recombines TRBV14 with TRBJ1-3; a weak D match, TRBD1 (6 bases). Germline loops: CDR1 SGHDN, CDR2 FVKESK. There are 14 residues in the CDR3. V was cut by 0 bases and J by 15 bases, with 18 bases left in between. The CDR3, as DNA: TGTGCCAGCAGCCAAGAGCTCTATCGGACAGTCAAATATTTT. Translation gives CASSQELYRTVKYF. Full variable domain (remainder filled in from reference TRBV14 and TRBJ1-3): EAGVTQFPSHSVIEKGQTVTLRCDPISGHDNLYWYRRVMGKEIKFLLHFVKESKQDESGMPNNRFLAERTGGTYSTLKVQPAELEDSGVYFCASSQELYRTVKYFGEGSWLTVV.

The chain has TRBV28 and TRBJ1-1, with no clear D. The CDR3 runs to 13 residues. From germline, CDR1 is MDHEN and CDR2 SYDVKM. V lost 2 bases and J 8 bases, leaving 12 bases between the germline ends. CDR3 nucleotide sequence: TGTGCCAGCAGTTTAAGCGGGCTCCCCGAAGCTTTCTTT. Protein: CASSLSGLPEAFF.

This clone was observed a few times. The V and J genes are TRBV19 and TRBJ1-1, with D possibly being TRBD1 (5 bases). In germline, CDR1 is LNHDA, CDR2 SQIVND (reference sequence). With 8 bases removed from V and 4 bases from J, the gap between germline ends came to 17 bases. There are 14 residues in the CDR3. The CDR3 sequence: CASSLSPRGTEAFF. CDR3 DNA sequence: TGTGCCAGTTCCTTGTCTCCTAGGGGCACTGAAGCTTTCTTT.

The chain joins TRBV7-9 to TRBJ1-2; D uncertain. CDR1 and CDR2 (germline): SEHNR, FQNEAQ (reference sequence). The CDR3 extends over 12 amino acids. Between the trimmed V and J ends, which lost 3 bases and 4 bases, there was a span of 6 bases. The CDR3 DNA reads as TGTGCCAGCAGCTTCGGAGCCTATGGCTACACCTTC. The encoded protein is CASSFGAYGYTF.